This TCR beta chain was recovered during a study of blood T cell repertoires in COVID-19. Germline loops: CDR1 SEHNR, CDR2 FQNEAQ (reference sequence). Between the trimmed V and J ends, which lost 5 bases and 5 bases, there was a span of 19 bases. The CDR3 has 15 amino acids. The protocol was immunoSEQ multiplex PCR, while the TCRdb copy is restricted to in-frame clones and leaves out a portion. This sample has 190,000 or so clones, with more than 75% found just once. Sequenced material: peripheral blood. The source is a man between 35 and 55 years old with active or convalescent COVID-19. This chain joins TRBV7-9 and TRBJ2-7; D gene unclear. The CDR3 sequence: CASSPPPDPEDEQYF. The CDR3 nucleotides are TGTGCCAGCAGCCCCCCACCTGACCCCGAGGACGAGCAGTACTTC.